A selection of T cell receptor beta chains follows, all from one sample in a study of cytomegalovirus exposure and HLA in healthy donors. Here immunoSEQ multiplex PCR was the method, and the copy in TCRdb shows in-frame clones only, minus some. The sample holds roughly 100,000 clones, 76% seen once. Input material: PBMCs. These receptors were taken from a man aged 40-55 years in good health and CMV-seronegative. Both conserved end residues are part of each CDR3. Part of the rows lack a size; the others show once, few, many or a class for expanded clones.

TRBJ1-2	.	TRBV19	CASRRATAGYGYTF
TRBJ2-3	.	TRBV11-3	CASSLAGQKTDTQYF
TRBJ1-5	.	TRBV28	CASSLVLGVPQPQHF
TRBJ2-7	once	TRBV7-3	CASSLRVWTSDSSYEQYF
TRBJ2-3	.	TRBV7-9	CASRQWTSGGADTQYF
TRBJ2-7	once	TRBV6-5	CASSYDSAYEQYF
TRBJ2-2	.	TRBV18	CASSPKLAGDHGELFF
TRBJ2-1	once	TRBV5-1	CASSFYYKEGGNEQFF
TRBJ2-7	.	TRBV6-6	CASSNGLAGIREQYF
TRBJ1-3	few	TRBV6-1	CASKQGGSGNTIYF
TRBJ1-2	.	TRBV30	CAWSPGTGNGYTF
TRBJ2-3	.	TRBV5-1	CASSLSGGRTDTQYF
TRBJ1-3	.	TRBV9	CASSVATGMGGSGNTIYF
TRBJ2-7	.	TRBV7-9	CASSYRYEQYF
TRBJ1-1	.	TRBV6-1	CASTDRVKTEAFF
TRBJ1-6	.	TRBV7-8	CASRPYRGQGIGGSPLHF
TRBJ2-5	.	TRBV19	CASSIVLEGGETQYF
TRBJ2-7	.	TRBV7-8	CASSWTSGGSYEQYF
TRBJ2-5	.	TRBV7-9	CASSFRTGGWETQYF
TRBJ2-1	.	TRBV7-9	CASSLAAGRHNEQFF
TRBJ1-1	.	TRBV6-1	CASSGRGGMNTEAFF
TRBJ2-7	.	TRBV25-1	CASSTPGAYEQYF
TRBJ2-7	.	TRBV28	CASSFFYSLSYEQYF
TRBJ1-4	once	TRBV6-6	CASSFDRGSEKLFF
TRBJ1-1	.	TRBV19	CASSTTGNTEAFF
TRBJ2-7	.	TRBV7-8	CASSLEGQSSYEQYF
TRBJ1-2	.	TRBV27	CASSWDRENYGYTF
TRBJ1-4	.	TRBV6-6	CASRPRPTNEKLFF
TRBJ1-2	.	TRBV15	CATSRDDTARGYTF
TRBJ2-7	.	TRBV5-4	CASSWGGSYEQYF
TRBJ2-4	.	TRBV19	CASSSGAKNIQYF
TRBJ2-7	.	TRBV4-1	CASSQDLTQRGQYF
TRBJ1-4	few	TRBV5-4	CASSWGDRGRPGEKLFF
TRBJ2-4	.	TRBV15	CATSTVGTGASNGQYF
TRBJ2-1	.	TRBV6-1	CASRPRTSAYNEQFF
TRBJ2-1	.	TRBV5-1	CASSSRGQSTEEQFF
TRBJ2-1	.	TRBV9	CASSVKGARLDEQFF
TRBJ1-5	once	TRBV18	CASSPLDRGREQPQHF
TRBJ2-5	.	TRBV7-9	CASSPGRRRETQYF
TRBJ2-5	.	TRBV18	CASSPGLTQETQYF
TRBJ2-7	.	TRBV5-1	CASSPGDRDTYEQYF
TRBJ2-5	.	TRBV29-1	CSVSDRGVRETQYF